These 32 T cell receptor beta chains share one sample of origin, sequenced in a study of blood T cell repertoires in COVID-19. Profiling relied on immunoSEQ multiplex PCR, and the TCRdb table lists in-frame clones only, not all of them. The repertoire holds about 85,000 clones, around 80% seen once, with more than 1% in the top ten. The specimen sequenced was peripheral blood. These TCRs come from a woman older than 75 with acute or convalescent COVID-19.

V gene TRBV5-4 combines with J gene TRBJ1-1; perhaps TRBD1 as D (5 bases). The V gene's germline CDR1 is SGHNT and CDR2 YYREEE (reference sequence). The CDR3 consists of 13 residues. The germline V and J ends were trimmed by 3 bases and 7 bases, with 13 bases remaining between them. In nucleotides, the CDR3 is TGTGCCAGCAGCTCCCCAGGGTCTGGTGAAGCTTTCTTT. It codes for CASSSPGSGEAFF.

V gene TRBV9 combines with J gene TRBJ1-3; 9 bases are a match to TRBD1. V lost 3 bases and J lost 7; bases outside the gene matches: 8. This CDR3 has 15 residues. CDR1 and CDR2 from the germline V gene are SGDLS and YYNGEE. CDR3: CASSATGGPANTIYF. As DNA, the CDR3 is TGTGCCAGCAGCGCCACAGGGGGCCCAGCGAACACCATATATTTT.

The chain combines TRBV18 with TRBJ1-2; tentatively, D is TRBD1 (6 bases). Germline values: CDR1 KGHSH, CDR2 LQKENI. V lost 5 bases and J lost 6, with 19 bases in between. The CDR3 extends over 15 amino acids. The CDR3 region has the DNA TGTGCCAGCTCATTTCTTAAACAGGGTTCGGATGGCTACACCTTC. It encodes CASSFLKQGSDGYTF.

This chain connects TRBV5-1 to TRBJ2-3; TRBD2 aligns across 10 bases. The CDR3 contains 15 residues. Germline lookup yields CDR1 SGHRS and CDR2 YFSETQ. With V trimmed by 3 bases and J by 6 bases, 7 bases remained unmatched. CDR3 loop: CASSWNSGGVDTQYF. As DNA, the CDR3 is TGCGCCAGCAGCTGGAACAGCGGGGGGGTTGATACGCAGTATTTT.

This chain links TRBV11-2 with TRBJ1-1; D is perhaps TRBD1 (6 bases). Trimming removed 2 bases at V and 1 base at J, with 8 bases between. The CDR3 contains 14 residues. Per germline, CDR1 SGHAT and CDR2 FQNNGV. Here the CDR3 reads CASSLIQGNTEAFF. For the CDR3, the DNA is TGTGCCAGCAGCTTAATACAGGGGAACACTGAAGCTTTCTTT.

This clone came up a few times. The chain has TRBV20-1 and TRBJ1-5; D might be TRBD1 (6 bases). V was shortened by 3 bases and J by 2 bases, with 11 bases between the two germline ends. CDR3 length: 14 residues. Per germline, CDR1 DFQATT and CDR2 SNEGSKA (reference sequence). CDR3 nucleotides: TGCAGTGCTAGTTCGGGACACGGCAATCAGCCCCAGCATTTT. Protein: CSASSGHGNQPQHF.

CDR3 sequence: CASSLWGGFWDTTYSVQYF. The CDR3 DNA reads as TGTGCCAGCAGCTTGTGGGGGGGGTTTTGGGACACCACTTATTCTGTGCAGTACTTC. This chain connects TRBV5-6 to TRBJ2-7; possibly TRBD2 for D (7 bases). V dropped 1 base and J dropped 9 bases, with 32 bases sitting between them. There are 19 residues in the CDR3. Looked up from germline, CDR1 is SGHDT and CDR2 is YYEEEE.

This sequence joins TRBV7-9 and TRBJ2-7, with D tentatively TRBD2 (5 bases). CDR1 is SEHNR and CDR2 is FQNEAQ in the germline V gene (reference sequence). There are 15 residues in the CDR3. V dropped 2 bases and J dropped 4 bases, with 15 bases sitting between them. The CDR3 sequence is CASSLSGRIGYEQYF. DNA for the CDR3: TGTGCCAGCAGCTTAAGCGGTCGGATTGGGTACGAGCAGTACTTC.

As DNA, the CDR3 is TGTGCCAGCAGTTACTCCACGAGGGCTAAGTACACTGAAGCTTTCTTT. Residues: CASSYSTRAKYTEAFF. This chain joins TRBV6-5 and TRBJ1-1; no clear D gene. CDR1 MNHEY and CDR2 SVGAGI come from the germline V gene. Trimming removed 0 bases at V and 3 bases at J, with 14 bases between. CDR3 length: 16 residues.

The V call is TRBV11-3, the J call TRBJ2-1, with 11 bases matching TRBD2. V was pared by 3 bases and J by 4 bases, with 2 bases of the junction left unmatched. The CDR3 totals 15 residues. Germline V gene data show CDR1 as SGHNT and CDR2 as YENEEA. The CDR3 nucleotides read TGTGCCAGCAGCTTGGGGACTAGCGGATACAATGAGCAGTTCTTC. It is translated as CASSLGTSGYNEQFF.

CDR3 nucleotide sequence: TGTGCCAGCAGGGCCGGGACATTCGGTGGAAACACCATATATTTT. It codes for CASRAGTFGGNTIYF. The genes are TRBV2 and TRBJ1-3; D is possibly TRBD1 (6 bases). The CDR3 extends over 15 amino acids. Germline loops: CDR1 SNHLY, CDR2 FYNNEI. V was cut by 6 bases and J by 3 bases, with 15 bases left in between.

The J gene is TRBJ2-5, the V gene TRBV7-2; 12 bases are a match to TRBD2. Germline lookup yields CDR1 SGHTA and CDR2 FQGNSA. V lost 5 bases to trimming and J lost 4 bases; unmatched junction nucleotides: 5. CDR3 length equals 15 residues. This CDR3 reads CASSPGGLAGETQYF. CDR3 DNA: TGTGCCAGCAGCCCAGGGGGACTAGCGGGAGAGACCCAGTACTTC.

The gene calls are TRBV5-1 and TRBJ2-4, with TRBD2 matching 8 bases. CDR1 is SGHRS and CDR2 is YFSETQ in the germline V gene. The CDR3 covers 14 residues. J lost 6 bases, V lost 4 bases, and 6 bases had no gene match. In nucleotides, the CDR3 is TGCGCCAGCAGCCCCTCCCGGGGGGGAAACATTCAGTACTTC. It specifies CASSPSRGGNIQYF.

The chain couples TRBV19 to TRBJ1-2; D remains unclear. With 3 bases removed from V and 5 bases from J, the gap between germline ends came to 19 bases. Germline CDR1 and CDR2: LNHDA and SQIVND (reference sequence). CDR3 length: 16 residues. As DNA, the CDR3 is TGTGCCAGTAGTATCTTCCCCCTTGGCGGGTCATATGGCTACACCTTC. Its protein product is CASSIFPLGGSYGYTF. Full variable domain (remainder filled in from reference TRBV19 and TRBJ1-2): DGGITQSPKYLFRKEGQNVTLSCEQNLNHDAMYWYRQDPGQGLRLIYYSQIVNDFQKGDIAEGYSVSREKKESFPLTVTSAQKNPTAFYLCASSIFPLGGSYGYTFGSGTRLTVV.

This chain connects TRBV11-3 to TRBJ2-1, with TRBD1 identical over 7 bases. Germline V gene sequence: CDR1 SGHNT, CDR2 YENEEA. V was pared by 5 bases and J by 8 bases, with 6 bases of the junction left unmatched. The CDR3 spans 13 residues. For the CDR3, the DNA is TGTGCCAGCAGCGACAGGGTTAATTATGAGCAGTTCTTC. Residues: CASSDRVNYEQFF.

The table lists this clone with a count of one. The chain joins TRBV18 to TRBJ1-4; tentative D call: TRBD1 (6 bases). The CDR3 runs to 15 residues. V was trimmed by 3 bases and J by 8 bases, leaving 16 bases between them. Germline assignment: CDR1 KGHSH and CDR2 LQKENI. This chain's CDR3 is CASSPSNRVGEKLFF. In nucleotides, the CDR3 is TGTGCCAGCTCACCCTCGAACAGGGTAGGAGAAAAACTGTTTTTT.

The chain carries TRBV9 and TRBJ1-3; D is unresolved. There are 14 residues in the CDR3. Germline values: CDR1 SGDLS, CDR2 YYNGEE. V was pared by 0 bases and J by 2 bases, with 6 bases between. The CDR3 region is CASSVGVTGNTIYF. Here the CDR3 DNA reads TGTGCCAGCAGCGTAGGAGTTACTGGAAACACCATATATTTT.

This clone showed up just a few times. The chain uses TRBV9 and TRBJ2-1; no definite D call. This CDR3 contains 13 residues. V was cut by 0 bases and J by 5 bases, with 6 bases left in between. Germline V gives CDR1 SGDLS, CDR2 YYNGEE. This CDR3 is CASSVAADNEQFF. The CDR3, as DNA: TGTGCCAGCAGCGTAGCGGCGGACAATGAGCAGTTCTTC.

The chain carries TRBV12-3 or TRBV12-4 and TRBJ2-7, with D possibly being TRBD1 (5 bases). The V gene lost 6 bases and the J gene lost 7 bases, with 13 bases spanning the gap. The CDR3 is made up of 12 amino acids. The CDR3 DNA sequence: TGTGCCAGCAGCCCAGGGTTCGGGGAGCAGTACTTC. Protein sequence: CASSPGFGEQYF.

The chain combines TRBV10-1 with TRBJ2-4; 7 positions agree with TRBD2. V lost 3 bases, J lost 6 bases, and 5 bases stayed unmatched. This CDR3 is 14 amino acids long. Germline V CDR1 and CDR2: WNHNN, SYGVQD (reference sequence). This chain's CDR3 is CASSEAGPGNIQYF. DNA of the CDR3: TGCGCCAGCAGTGAAGCGGGACCGGGAAACATTCAGTACTTC.

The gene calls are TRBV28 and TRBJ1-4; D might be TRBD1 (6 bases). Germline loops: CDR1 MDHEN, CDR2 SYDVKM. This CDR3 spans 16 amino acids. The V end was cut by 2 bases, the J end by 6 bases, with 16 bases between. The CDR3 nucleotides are TGTGCCAGCAGTTTAAGGTTGACAGGCGTCTATGAAAAACTGTTTTTT. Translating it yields CASSLRLTGVYEKLFF.

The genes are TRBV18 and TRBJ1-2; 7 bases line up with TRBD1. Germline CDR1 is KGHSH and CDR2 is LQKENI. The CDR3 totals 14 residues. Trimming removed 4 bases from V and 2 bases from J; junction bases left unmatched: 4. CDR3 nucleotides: TGTGCCAGCTCACTCCCGGGACAGAACTATGGCTACACCTTC. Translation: CASSLPGQNYGYTF. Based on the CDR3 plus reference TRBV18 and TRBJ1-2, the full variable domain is NAGVMQNPRHLVRRRGQEARLRCSPMKGHSHVYWYRQLPEEGLKFMVYLQKENIIDESGMPKERFSAEFPKEGPSILRIQQVVRGDSAAYFCASSLPGQNYGYTFGSGTRLTVV.

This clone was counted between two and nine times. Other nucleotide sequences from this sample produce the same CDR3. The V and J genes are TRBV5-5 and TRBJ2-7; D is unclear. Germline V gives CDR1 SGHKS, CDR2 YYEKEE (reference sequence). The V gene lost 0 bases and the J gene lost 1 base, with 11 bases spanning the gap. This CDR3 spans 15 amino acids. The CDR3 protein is CASSLVVGSSYEQYF. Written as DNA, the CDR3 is TGTGCCAGCAGCTTGGTGGTGGGCAGTTCCTACGAGCAGTACTTC.

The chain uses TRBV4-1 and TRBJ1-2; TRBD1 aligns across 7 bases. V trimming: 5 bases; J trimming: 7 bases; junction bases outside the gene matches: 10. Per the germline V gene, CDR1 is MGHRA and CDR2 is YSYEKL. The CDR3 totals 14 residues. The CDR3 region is CASSNTQGDRGYTF. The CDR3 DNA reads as TGCGCCAGCAGCAATACCCAGGGGGATCGTGGCTACACCTTC.

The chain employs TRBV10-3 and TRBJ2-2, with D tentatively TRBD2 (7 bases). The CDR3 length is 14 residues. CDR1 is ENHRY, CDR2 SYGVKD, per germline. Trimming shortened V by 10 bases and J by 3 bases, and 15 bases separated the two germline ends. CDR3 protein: CATTREGDTGELFF. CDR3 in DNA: TGTGCCACTACCAGGGAGGGGGACACCGGGGAGCTGTTTTTT.

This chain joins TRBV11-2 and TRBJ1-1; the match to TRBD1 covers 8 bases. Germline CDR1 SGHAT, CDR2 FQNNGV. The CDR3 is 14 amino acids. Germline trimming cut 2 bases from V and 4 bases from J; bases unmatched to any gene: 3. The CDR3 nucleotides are TGTGCCAGCAGCTTAACAGGGGGGACCACTGAAGCTTTCTTT. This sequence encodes CASSLTGGTTEAFF.

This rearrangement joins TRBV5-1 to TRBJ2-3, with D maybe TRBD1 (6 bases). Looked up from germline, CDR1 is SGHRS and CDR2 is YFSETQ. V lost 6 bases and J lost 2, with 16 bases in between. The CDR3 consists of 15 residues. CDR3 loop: CASTKTGSATDTQYF. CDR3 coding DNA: TGCGCCAGCACCAAAACAGGGAGCGCCACAGATACGCAGTATTTT.

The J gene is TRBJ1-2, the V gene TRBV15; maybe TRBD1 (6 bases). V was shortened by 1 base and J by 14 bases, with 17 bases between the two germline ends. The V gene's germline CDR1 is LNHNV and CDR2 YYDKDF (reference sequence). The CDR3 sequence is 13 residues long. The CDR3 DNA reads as TGTGCCACCAGCAGAGGGGCGGGGGGCCTGGGGACCTTC. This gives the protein CATSRGAGGLGTF. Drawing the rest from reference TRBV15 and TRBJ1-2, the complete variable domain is DAMVIQNPRYQVTQFGKPVTLSCSQTLNHNVMYWYQQKSSQAPKLLFHYYDKDFNNEADTPDNFQSRRPNTSFCFLDIRSPGLGDTAMYLCATSRGAGGLGTFGSGTRLTVV.

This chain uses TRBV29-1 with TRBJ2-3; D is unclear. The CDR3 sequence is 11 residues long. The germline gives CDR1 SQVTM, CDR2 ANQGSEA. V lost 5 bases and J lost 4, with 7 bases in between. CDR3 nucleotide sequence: TGCAGCGTTTCCGGAGCAGATACGCAGTATTTT. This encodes CSVSGADTQYF.

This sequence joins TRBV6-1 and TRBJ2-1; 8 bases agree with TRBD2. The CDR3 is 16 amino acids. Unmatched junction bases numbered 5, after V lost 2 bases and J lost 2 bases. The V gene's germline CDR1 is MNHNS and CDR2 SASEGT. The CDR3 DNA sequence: TGTGCCAGCAGTGAACAAGCGGGGGTCCCCTACAATGAGCAGTTCTTC. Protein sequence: CASSEQAGVPYNEQFF.

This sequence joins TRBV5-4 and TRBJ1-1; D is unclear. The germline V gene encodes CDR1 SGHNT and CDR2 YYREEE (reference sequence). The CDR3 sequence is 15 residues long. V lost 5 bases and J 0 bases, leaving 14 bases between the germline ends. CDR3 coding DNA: TGTGCCAGCAGTCCCGCCCCGGAGATGAACACTGAAGCTTTCTTT. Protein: CASSPAPEMNTEAFF.

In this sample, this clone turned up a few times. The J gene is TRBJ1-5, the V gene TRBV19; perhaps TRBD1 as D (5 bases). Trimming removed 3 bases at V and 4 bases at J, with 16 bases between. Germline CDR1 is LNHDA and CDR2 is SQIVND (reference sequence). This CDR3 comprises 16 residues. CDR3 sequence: CASSIPRAGRNQPQHF. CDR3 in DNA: TGTGCCAGTAGTATCCCGCGGGCGGGGCGTAATCAGCCCCAGCATTTT. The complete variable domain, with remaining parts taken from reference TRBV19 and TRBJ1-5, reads DGGITQSPKYLFRKEGQNVTLSCEQNLNHDAMYWYRQDPGQGLRLIYYSQIVNDFQKGDIAEGYSVSREKKESFPLTVTSAQKNPTAFYLCASSIPRAGRNQPQHFGDGTRLSIL.